This TCR beta chain was obtained from a study of blood T cell repertoires in COVID-19 (TCRdb year 2020). Broadly, across the study: Samples from collaborators originated in the United States, Italy and Spain and spanned both the acute and convalescent phases of COVID-19. Where available, HLA class I and class II types were taken from metadata supplied by the sample provider and were not determined by assay-based typing. Samples were obtained from the ongoing ImmuneRACE study (first 160 participants) and from over a thousand subjects provided by 6 global collaborators. A freely available public database, intended as a resource for researchers studying the immune response to SARS-CoV-2, is where the repertoires were released. A de-identified subject ID, COVID-19 status, age in years and sex were almost always included in the sample metadata. Deeply sampled blood TCRbeta repertoires from subjects exposed to, actively infected with, or recovered from COVID-19 were included in the dataset. The material from the prospective study consisted of cDNA or gDNA derived from T cells, B-cell-depleted T cells, or PBMCs.

Details on this clone: It lacks a known antigen. No much larger clonotype is one base removed from it; base qualities were not supplied.

Beyond this particular receptor, the publication reports: Clinical and demographic metadata were provided uncurated, with the amount varying by source and participant.

TCRbeta CDR3 regions were amplified from genomic DNA by means of the immunoSEQ Assay, a bias-controlled multiplex PCR. As for how the authors treated the data: Within the assay, amplification of reference gene primers was used to estimate how many nucleated cells each sample contained. To quantify the absolute abundance of each unique TCRbeta CDR3 rearrangement, sequence reads were collapsed and filtered. For each sample, productive Simpson clonality was calculated as the square root of Simpson's diversity index across productive rearrangements. The immuneACCESS repertoire file appears here via TCRdb, limited to in-frame rearrangements. These files lack a portion of the clones; in checked studies, under half of the deficit traces to unresolved V genes, and the cause of the others is not known. V and J calls and clone size are those listed in that table; D and trimming were worked out from the DNA. The sample table records 110,000 or so clones; 85% to 90% of these occur just once. The ten largest clones take up 7.5% to 9% of the sample.

Another Seattle source contributed samples from volunteer blood donors who had recovered from COVID-19. Whole blood was collected in K2EDTA tubes by collaborating institutions according to the institutions' own protocols. For TCRbeta analysis, collaborators shipped samples as frozen whole blood, isolated PBMCs, or DNA extracted from either of those sample types. The origin of this receptor is a man between 70 and 80 years old who had recovered from COVID-19. Material for sequencing was peripheral blood.

The CDR3 reads as follows: CASSRETGGTGNTIYF. Read as DNA, the sequence is TGCGCCAGCAGTCGAGAAACAGGGGGCACAGGAAACACCATATATTTT. This sequence uses TRBV5-1 and TRBJ1-3, with 9 middle bases fitting TRBD1. V lost 5 bases and J lost 4 bases, and the count of bases not matched to a germline gene is 10. CDR1 and CDR2 were assigned from the germline V gene as SGHRS and YFSETQ. The CDR3 starts with the cysteine, ends with the phenylalanine, and has 16 residues. CDR3 DNA only is kept here, 48 bases in frame from base 1.